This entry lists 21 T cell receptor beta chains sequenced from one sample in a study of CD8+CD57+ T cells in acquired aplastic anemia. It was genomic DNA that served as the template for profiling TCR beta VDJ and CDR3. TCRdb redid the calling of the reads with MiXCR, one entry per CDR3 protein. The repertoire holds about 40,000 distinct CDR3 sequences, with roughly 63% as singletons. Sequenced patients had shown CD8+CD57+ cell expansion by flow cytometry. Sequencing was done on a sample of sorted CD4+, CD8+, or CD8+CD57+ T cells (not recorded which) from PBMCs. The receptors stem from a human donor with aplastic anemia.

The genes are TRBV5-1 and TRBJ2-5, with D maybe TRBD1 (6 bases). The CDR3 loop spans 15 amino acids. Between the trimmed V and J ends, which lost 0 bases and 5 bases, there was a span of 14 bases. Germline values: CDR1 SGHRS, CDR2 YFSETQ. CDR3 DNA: TGCGCCAGCAGCTTGGAACAGGGCAAGAAGGAGACCCAGTACTTC. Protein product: CASSLEQGKKETQYF.

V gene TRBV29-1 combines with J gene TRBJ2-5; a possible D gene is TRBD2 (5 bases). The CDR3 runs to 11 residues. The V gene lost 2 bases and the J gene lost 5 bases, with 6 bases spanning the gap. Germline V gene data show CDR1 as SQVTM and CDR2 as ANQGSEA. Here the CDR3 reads CSVETGETQYF. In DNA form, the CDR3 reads TGCAGCGTTGAAACGGGGGAGACCCAGTACTTC. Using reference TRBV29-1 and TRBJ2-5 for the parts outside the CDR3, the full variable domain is SAVISQKPSRDICQRGTSLTIQCQVDSQVTMMFWYRQQPGQSLTLIATANQGSEATYESGFVIDKFPISRPNLTFSTLTVSNMSPEDSSIYLCSVETGETQYFGPGTRLLVL.

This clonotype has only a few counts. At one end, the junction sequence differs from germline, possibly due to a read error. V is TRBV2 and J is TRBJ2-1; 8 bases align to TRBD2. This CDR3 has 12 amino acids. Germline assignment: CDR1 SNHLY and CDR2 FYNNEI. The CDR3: CASSQTSDVVVF. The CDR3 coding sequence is TGTGCCAGCAGTCAGACTAGCGATGTCGTGGTCTTC. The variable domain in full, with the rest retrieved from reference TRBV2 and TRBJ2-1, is EPEVTQTPSHQVTQMGQEVILRCVPISNHLYFYWYRQILGQKVEFLVSFYNNEISEKSEIFDDQFSVERPDGSNFTLKIRSTKLEDSAMYFCASSQTSDVVVFGPGTRLTVL.

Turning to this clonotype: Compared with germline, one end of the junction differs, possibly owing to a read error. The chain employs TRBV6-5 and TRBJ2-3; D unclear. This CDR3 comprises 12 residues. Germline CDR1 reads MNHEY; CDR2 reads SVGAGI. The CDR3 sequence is CASIYSRDTQYF. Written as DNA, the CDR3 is TGTGCCAGCATTTACTCGCGAGATACGCAGTATTTT.

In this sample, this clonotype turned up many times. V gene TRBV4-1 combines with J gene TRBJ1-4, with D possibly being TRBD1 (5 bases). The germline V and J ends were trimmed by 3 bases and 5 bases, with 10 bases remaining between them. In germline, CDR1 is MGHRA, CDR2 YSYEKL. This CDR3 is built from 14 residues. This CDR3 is CASSQGQLNEKLFF. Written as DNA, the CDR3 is TGCGCCAGCAGCCAGGGGCAGTTAAATGAAAAACTGTTTTTT.

This CDR3 reads CATSDAGGRETQYF. In DNA, the CDR3 is TGTGCCACCAGTGACGCAGGGGGGCGAGAGACCCAGTACTTC. This rearrangement joins TRBV24-1 to TRBJ2-5; possibly TRBD1 for D (7 bases). The CDR3 has 14 amino acids. V was trimmed by 4 bases and J by 4 bases, leaving 12 bases between them. Germline CDR1 and CDR2: KGHDR and SFDVKD.

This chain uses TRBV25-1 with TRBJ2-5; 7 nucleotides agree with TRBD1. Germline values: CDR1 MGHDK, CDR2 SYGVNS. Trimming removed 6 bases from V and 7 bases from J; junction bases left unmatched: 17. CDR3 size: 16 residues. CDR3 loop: CASSAKGGTFWGTQYF. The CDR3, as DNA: TGTGCCAGCAGCGCGAAAGGGGGCACCTTTTGGGGGACCCAGTACTTC. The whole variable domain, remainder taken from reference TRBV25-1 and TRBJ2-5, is EADIYQTPRYLVIGTGKKITLECSQTMGHDKMYWYQQDPGMELHLIHYSYGVNSTEKGDLSSESTVSRIRTEHFPLTLESARPSHTSQYLCASSAKGGTFWGTQYFGPGTRLLVL.

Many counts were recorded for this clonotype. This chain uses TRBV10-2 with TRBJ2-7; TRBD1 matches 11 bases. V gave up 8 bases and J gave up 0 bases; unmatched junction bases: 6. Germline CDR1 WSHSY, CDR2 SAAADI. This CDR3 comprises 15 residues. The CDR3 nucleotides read TGCGCCAGCCGGGATGGGACAGGGGGCTCCTACGAGCAGTACTTC. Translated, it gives CASRDGTGGSYEQYF.

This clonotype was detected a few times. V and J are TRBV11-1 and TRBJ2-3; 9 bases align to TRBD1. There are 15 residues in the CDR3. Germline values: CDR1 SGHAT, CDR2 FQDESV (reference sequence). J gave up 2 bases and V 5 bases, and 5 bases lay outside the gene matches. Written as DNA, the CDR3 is TGTGCCAGCAGCACCGGGACAGGGTTCACAGATACGCAGTATTTT. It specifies CASSTGTGFTDTQYF.

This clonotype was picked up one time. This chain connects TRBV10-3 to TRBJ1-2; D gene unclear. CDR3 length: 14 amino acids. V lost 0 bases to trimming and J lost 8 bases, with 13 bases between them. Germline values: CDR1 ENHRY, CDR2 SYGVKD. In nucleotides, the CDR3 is TGTGCCATCAGTGAGTCGGAGATTACTGGGGGCTACACCTTC. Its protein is CAISESEITGGYTF.

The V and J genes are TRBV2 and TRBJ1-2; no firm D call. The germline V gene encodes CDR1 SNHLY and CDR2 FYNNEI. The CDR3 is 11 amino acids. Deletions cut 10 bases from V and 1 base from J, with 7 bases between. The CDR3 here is CANGDNYGYTF. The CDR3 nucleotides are TGTGCCAACGGGGATAACTATGGCTACACCTTC.

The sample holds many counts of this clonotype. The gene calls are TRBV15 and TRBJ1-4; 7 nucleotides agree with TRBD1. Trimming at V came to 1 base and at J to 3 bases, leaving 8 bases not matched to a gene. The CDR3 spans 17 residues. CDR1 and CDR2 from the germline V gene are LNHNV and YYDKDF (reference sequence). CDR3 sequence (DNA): TGTGCCACCAGCAGAGGGGGACAGTCATATCCTAATGAAAAACTGTTTTTT. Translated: CATSRGGQSYPNEKLFF.

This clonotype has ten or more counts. DNA for the CDR3: TGTGCCAGCAGCTTAGTTGTTGGGCAGGGAGACTCCTATAATTCACCCCTCCACTTT. Its translation: CASSLVVGQGDSYNSPLHF. This chain connects TRBV7-6 to TRBJ1-6; tentatively, D is TRBD1 (5 bases). Per the germline V gene, CDR1 is SGHVS and CDR2 is FNYEAQ. The CDR3 runs 19 residues. Trimming pared 1 base from V and 0 bases from J, leaving 16 bases between.

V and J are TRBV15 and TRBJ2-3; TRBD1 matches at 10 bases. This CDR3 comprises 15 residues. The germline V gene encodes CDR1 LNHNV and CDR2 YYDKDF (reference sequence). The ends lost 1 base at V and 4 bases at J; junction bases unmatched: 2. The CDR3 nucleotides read TGTGCCACCAGCAGAGGACAGGGGGCTTCAGATACGCAGTATTTT. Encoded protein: CATSRGQGASDTQYF. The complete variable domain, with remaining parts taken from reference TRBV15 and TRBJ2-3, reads DAMVIQNPRYQVTQFGKPVTLSCSQTLNHNVMYWYQQKSSQAPKLLFHYYDKDFNNEADTPDNFQSRRPNTSFCFLDIRSPGLGDTAMYLCATSRGQGASDTQYFGPGTRLTVL.

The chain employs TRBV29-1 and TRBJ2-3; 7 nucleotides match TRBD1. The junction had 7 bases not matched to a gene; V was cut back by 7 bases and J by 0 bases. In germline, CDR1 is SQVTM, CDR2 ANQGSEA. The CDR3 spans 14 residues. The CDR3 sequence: CSATGTESTDTQYF. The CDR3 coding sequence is TGCAGCGCGACCGGGACAGAAAGCACAGATACGCAGTATTTT.

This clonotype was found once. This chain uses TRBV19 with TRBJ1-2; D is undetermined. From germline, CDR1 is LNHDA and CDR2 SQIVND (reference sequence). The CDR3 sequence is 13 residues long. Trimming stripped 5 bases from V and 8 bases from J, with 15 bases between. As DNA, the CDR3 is TGTGCCAGTAGTCGAGGACGAGGAGGGGGCTACACCTTC. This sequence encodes CASSRGRGGGYTF.

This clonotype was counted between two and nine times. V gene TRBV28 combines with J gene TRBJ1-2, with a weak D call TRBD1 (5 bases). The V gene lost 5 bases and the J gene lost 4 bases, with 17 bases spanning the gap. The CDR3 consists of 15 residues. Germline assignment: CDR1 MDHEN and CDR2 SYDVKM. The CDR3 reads CASSRTAGLSYGYTF. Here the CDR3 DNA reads TGTGCCAGCAGTCGGACCGCAGGGCTATCCTATGGCTACACCTTC.

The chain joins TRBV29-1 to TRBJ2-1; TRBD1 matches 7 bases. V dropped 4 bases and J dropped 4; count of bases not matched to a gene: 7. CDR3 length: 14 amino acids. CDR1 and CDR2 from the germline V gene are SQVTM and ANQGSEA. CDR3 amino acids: CSVVLGTVYNEQFF. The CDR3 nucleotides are TGCAGCGTTGTCCTCGGGACAGTTTACAATGAGCAGTTCTTC.

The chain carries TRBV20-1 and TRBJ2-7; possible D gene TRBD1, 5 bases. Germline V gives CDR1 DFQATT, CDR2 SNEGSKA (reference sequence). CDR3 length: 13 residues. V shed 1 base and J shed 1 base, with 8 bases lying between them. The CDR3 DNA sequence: TGCAGTGCTAGAGTCCCAGGGTCCTACGAGCAGTACTTC. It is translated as CSARVPGSYEQYF.

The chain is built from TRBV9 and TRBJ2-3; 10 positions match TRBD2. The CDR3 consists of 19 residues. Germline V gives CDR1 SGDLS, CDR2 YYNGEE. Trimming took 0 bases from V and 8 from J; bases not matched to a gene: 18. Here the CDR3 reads CASSVEGAGGFFFGATQYF. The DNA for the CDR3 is TGTGCCAGCAGCGTAGAAGGAGCGGGGGGGTTTTTCTTTGGAGCTACGCAGTATTTT.

CDR3: CASSDWETQYF. CDR3 coding DNA: TGTGCCAGCAGTGACTGGGAGACCCAGTACTTC. The chain joins TRBV2 to TRBJ2-5; no definite D call. Germline lookup yields CDR1 SNHLY and CDR2 FYNNEI. There are 11 residues in the CDR3. The V gene lost 3 bases and the J gene lost 5 bases, with 4 bases spanning the gap.